This T cell receptor (beta chain) appears in the sequencing data of a study of Graves' ophthalmopathy and Graves' hyperthyroidism (dated by TCRdb to 2017 to 2018). Turning to the overall study: Peripheral blood samples were taken at the time of initial diagnosis, before any treatment was given. The study used signatures of the TCR beta repertoire to tell Graves' ophthalmopathy apart from Graves' hyperthyroidism and to predict which patients would progress to ophthalmopathy. In total, 135 blood samples were TCR-sequenced: 40 to 45 ophthalmopathy, approximately 75 hyperthyroidism and about 17 hyperthyroidism-to-ophthalmopathy patients. A discovery set of 100 patients (43 ophthalmopathy, 55 to 65 stable hyperthyroidism) was enrolled to explore V-J signatures distinguishing ophthalmopathy from hyperthyroidism. The independent validation cohort included 18 to 20 hyperthyroidism patients plus 17 patients who later progressed from hyperthyroidism to ophthalmopathy. In about six hyperthyroidism patients, T-cell repertoires of thyroid tissue and blood were compared. Once sampling was done, hyperthyroidism patients were given methimazole at a starting dose of 30 mg daily, while ophthalmopathy patients were given high-dose intravenous methylprednisolone. The 100 discovery patients were divided at random into training and test sets in a 7:3 ratio.

The CDR3 runs 15 amino acids, cysteine and phenylalanine included. The kept DNA is CDR3 alone, 45 bases in frame from the first base. According to the germline V gene (reference sequence), CDR1 reads MNHEY and CDR2 reads SMNVEV. Clipping removes 3 bases from V and 5 bases from J, with 8 as the unmatched junction base count. This clonotype was observed many times. No antigen is known for it. The sample holds no much larger clone one base away, and base qualities are not on file. The paper as a whole reports these results and caveats: In validation, the model predicted ophthalmopathy progression with less than 71% sensitivity and roughly 78% specificity; around twelve predicted patients were CT-confirmed with GO in a median of around 6 months. Among expanded thyroid clonotypes with frequency above 0.001, most also showed up in blood, which suggests that blood repertoires may reflect the thyroid immune response. Sample size was not predetermined statistically, and investigators were not blinded to group allocation. The 13-signature model separated ophthalmopathy from stable hyperthyroidism with approximately 85% sensitivity and about 81% specificity in cross-validation, and 80%/75% in the test set.

Patients with ophthalmopathy had moderately to severely active disease, with a Clinical Activity Score of 3 or more, a NOSPECS grade of 4 or more, and a disease duration of less than 3 months. Patients with other autoimmune diseases, uncontrolled infections, pregnancy or lactation were excluded. Clinical symptoms, serum thyroxine, TRAb, thyroid ultrasound and orbital computed tomography were used for diagnosis. PBMCs were isolated from about 9.2 ml of fresh peripheral blood by Ficoll-Paque density gradient centrifugation. Total RNA was extracted using Trizol reagent, and RNA quality was checked on an Agilent 2100 Bioanalyzer. TCR beta CDR3 regions were amplified from RNA transcripts for repertoire sequencing. The first round of RT-PCR was done with HTBI primers and the Qiagen OneStep RT-PCR kit, and was followed by a second round of multiplex PCR, then size selection and purification. The libraries underwent paired-end sequencing with 100 bp reads on an Illumina HiSeq2000. In the source study's methods: SOAPnuke was used for read processing, and reads with adapters, uncalled bases, a mean Phred below 15, or no exact constant-primer or identifier match were discarded. COPE v1.2.5 was used to merge the high-quality paired reads. Each unique nucleotide sequence was defined as a clonotype, and clonotypes were aligned to IMGT TRB V, D and J references with MiTCR v1.1. Only V-J combinations with frequency above 0.0001 were analysed, covering about 99% of repertoires. For each V-J combination, a TCR clonal expansion and chaos score was defined as F50 clonal expansion divided by the chaos observed in the TCRdist matrix. Features were reduced by Welch's t-statistics and random forest to around 13 V-J combinations, which fed a naive Bayes classifier. The Morisita-Horn index was used to measure how similar the thyroid and blood repertoires were. The public sequencing data were trimmed at Q25 with fastp and processed into clonotypes with MiXCR by TCRdb, which kept only in-frame beta chains. Identical CDR3 protein sequences are pooled into one entry, listed with their most common genes and DNA. The V and J calls and clone size are TCRdb's, not the authors'. The sample profile shows around 470,000 distinct CDR3 sequences; 13% to 15% of them were found once. Over 7.5% of the sample lies in the top ten.

The chain is made from TRBV27 and TRBJ1-1; TRBD1 agrees with 8 junctional bases. The sequencing sample was made of blood. This clonotype originated in a young woman with Graves' ophthalmopathy. Donor details come from another sample of the same person, matched by shared clones. The CDR3 has the sequence CASSFSTGGRTEAFF. Read as DNA, the sequence is TGTGCCAGCAGTTTCTCCACAGGGGGTCGGACTGAAGCTTTCTTT.